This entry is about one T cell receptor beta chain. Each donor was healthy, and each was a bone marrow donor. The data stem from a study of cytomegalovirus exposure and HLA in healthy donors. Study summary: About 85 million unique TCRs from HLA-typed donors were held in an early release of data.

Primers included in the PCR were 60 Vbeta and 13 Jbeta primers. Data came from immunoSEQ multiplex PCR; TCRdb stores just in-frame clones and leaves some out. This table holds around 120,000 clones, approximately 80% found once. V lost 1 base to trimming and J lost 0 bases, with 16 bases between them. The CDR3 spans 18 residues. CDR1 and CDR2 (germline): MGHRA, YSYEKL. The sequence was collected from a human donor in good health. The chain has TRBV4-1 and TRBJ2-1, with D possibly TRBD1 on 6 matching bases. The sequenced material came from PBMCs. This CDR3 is CASSQAAGAPSSYNEQFF. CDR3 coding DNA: TGCGCCAGCAGCCAAGCAGCAGGGGCCCCGAGCTCCTACAATGAGCAGTTCTTC.